Detailed here is one TCR beta chain. Its antigen remains unknown. This record belongs to a study of shared clonotypes between healthy human individuals. General study points: The four-donor shared clonotypes exceeded non-shared clonotypes in generation probability, with non-shared ones scoring lower.

This CDR3 comprises 14 residues. In germline, CDR1 is SGHDT, CDR2 YYEEEE. V lost 1 base, J lost 7 bases, and 9 bases lay in between. Using immunoSEQ multiplex PCR, the repertoire was profiled, and TCRdb retains in-frame clones only, with some absent. This sample yields approximately 2,000,000 clones, of which roughly 92% are seen a single time; around 0.38% belongs to the top ten. The sequenced sample was naive CD4+ T cells from PBMCs. Subset given: CD45RA+ positively selected. The sequence derives from a man in his late teens or twenties in good health. Some clones in this sample may be carry-over from other donors' samples. This chain connects TRBV5-6 to TRBJ1-6, with D unresolved. The CDR3, as DNA: TGTGCCAGCAGCTTGACCGGTGGGAATTCACCCCTCCACTTT. Its protein is CASSLTGGNSPLHF.